One sample yielded the 29 T cell receptor beta chains listed below, sequenced in a study of shared clonotypes between healthy human individuals. CD45RO-negative, CCR7-positively selected cells formed the naive CD8 fraction, excluding terminally differentiated effector memory CD45RA+ cells. The data were produced by immunoSEQ multiplex PCR, yet TCRdb's version contains in-frame clones alone and is incomplete. The sample lists around 2,000,000 clones; approximately 94% were seen once. The sequencing input was naive CD8+ T cells from PBMCs. The receptor source for this set is a man aged 18 to 29 in good health. Some clones in this sample may be carry-over from other donors' samples.

V is TRBV20-1 and J is TRBJ2-1; the match to TRBD1 covers 7 bases. With 7 bases clipped from V and 8 bases from J, the junction kept 5 bases outside the gene matches. The CDR3 has 11 amino acids. Germline CDR1 is DFQATT and CDR2 is SNEGSKA (reference sequence). The DNA of the CDR3 is TGCAGTGTAACAGGGGAGTATGAGCAGTTCTTC. Protein product: CSVTGEYEQFF.

V and J are TRBV4-1 and TRBJ1-2, with D perhaps TRBD1 (6 bases). CDR3 size: 16 residues. The germline V gene encodes CDR1 MGHRA and CDR2 YSYEKL. Between the trimmed V and J ends, which lost 5 bases and 7 bases, there was a span of 23 bases. The CDR3 reads CASSAFGGGANGGYTF. The CDR3 DNA is TGCGCCAGCAGCGCTTTTGGTGGGGGCGCAAACGGTGGCTACACCTTC.

This chain uses TRBV19 with TRBJ2-7; tentatively, D is TRBD2 (5 bases). Trimming took off 7 bases at V and 5 bases at J, with 21 bases between the two ends. Germline V gene sequence: CDR1 LNHDA, CDR2 SQIVND (reference sequence). The CDR3 contains 15 residues. CDR3 nucleotides: TGTGCCAGTAACGACCCCGCAGGAGGTTCGCACGAGCAGTACTTC. Protein sequence: CASNDPAGGSHEQYF.

The chain recombines TRBV7-9 with TRBJ1-2, with D possibly TRBD1 on 5 matching bases. CDR3 length equals 13 residues. Germline CDR1 SEHNR, CDR2 FQNEAQ (reference sequence). V shed 7 bases and J shed 8 bases, with 17 bases lying between them. In DNA form, the CDR3 reads TGTGCCAGCACGGGGAGGGGCCGAATCGGCTACACCTTC. Its protein is CASTGRGRIGYTF.

The chain uses TRBV27 and TRBJ2-5; D unresolved. Trimming pared 3 bases from V and 0 bases from J, leaving 11 bases between. Germline V lookup: CDR1 MNHEY, CDR2 SMNVEV (reference sequence). The CDR3 is 15 amino acids. CDR3 in DNA: TGTGCCAGCAGTTTGGATTGGATGTACCAAGAGACCCAGTACTTC. It translates to CASSLDWMYQETQYF.

The V and J genes are TRBV19 and TRBJ2-5; 8 nucleotides agree with TRBD1. Trimming at V came to 2 bases and at J to 2 bases, leaving 4 bases not matched to a gene. This CDR3 has 15 amino acids. Per the germline V gene, CDR1 is LNHDA and CDR2 is SQIVND (reference sequence). This chain's CDR3 is CASSITGGRQETQYF. The CDR3 nucleotides read TGTGCCAGTAGTATAACAGGGGGACGGCAAGAGACCCAGTACTTC.

On this clone: Other DNA sequences from this sample encode an identical CDR3 as well. The rearrangement uses TRBV28 and TRBJ2-7; D is possibly TRBD1 or TRBD2 (5 bases each). CDR3 length: 13 residues. CDR1 and CDR2 (germline): MDHEN, SYDVKM. Trimming took off 6 bases at V and 3 bases at J, with 12 bases between the two ends. The CDR3 DNA is TGTGCCAGCAGCCCGGGGCCTTACTACGAGCAGTACTTC. Translating gives CASSPGPYYEQYF. Combining the CDR3 with reference TRBV28 and TRBJ2-7 gives the whole variable domain DVKVTQSSRYLVKRTGEKVFLECVQDMDHENMFWYRQDPGLGLRLIYFSYDVKMKEKGDIPEGYSVSREKKERFSLILESASTNQTSMYLCASSPGPYYEQYFGPGTRLTVT.

V usage is TRBV7-3 and J usage is TRBJ2-3; tentative D call: TRBD2 (6 bases). Trimming removed 5 bases from V and 2 bases from J, with 17 bases in between. Germline CDR1 SGHTA, CDR2 FQGTGA. This CDR3 is built from 16 residues. As DNA, the CDR3 is TGTGCCAGCAGCCCCTTCGCGGGACTCAACACAGATACGCAGTATTTT. Protein product: CASSPFAGLNTDTQYF. Combining the CDR3 with reference TRBV7-3 and TRBJ2-3 gives the whole variable domain GAGVSQTPSNKVTEKGKYVELRCDPISGHTALYWYRQSLGQGPEFLIYFQGTGAADDSGLPNDRFFAVRPEGSVSTLKIQRTERGDSAVYLCASSPFAGLNTDTQYFGPGTRLTVL.

V is TRBV29-1 and J is TRBJ2-2; D unresolved. In germline, CDR1 is SQVTM, CDR2 ANQGSEA. Trimming removed 7 bases at V and 7 bases at J, with 19 bases between. The CDR3 has 14 residues. This CDR3 reads CSAERPEYGGELFF. The CDR3 nucleotides are TGCAGCGCCGAACGACCCGAGTATGGCGGGGAGCTGTTTTTT.

The chain employs TRBV19 and TRBJ1-2; the D gene is possibly TRBD1 (5 bases). The V gene lost 5 bases and the J gene lost 8 bases, with 21 bases spanning the gap. Looked up from germline, CDR1 is LNHDA and CDR2 is SQIVND (reference sequence). This CDR3 is built from 15 residues. The CDR3 spells CASSPEAGIVRGYTF. The DNA for the CDR3 is TGTGCCAGTAGTCCCGAGGCAGGGATCGTACGGGGCTACACCTTC.

The rearrangement links TRBV27 to TRBJ2-7; possible D gene TRBD2, 5 bases. V lost 0 bases, J lost 2 bases, and 14 bases lay in between. CDR1 and CDR2 from the germline V gene are MNHEY and SMNVEV (reference sequence). The CDR3 loop spans 16 amino acids. As DNA, the CDR3 is TGTGCCAGCAGTTTATCCCCTAGGACTGGAACCTACGAGCAGTACTTC. As protein: CASSLSPRTGTYEQYF.

The V gene is TRBV9, the J gene TRBJ2-1; possibly TRBD2 for D (5 bases). Germline lookup yields CDR1 SGDLS and CDR2 YYNGEE. Trimming left V 2 bases short and J 7 bases short, with 16 bases between. This CDR3 contains 15 residues. CDR3 in amino acids: CASSVQAGRGNEQFF. In DNA form, the CDR3 reads TGTGCCAGCAGCGTTCAAGCTGGTCGGGGTAATGAGCAGTTCTTC.

The count of this clone is one. The chain joins TRBV9 to TRBJ1-2; 7 bases align to TRBD1. Germline lookup yields CDR1 SGDLS and CDR2 YYNGEE. CDR3 length: 14 amino acids. V dropped 4 bases and J dropped 5; count of bases not matched to a gene: 8. DNA for the CDR3: TGTGCCAGCAGCCCAGGGGGACCTTCGTATGGCTACACCTTC. Amino acids: CASSPGGPSYGYTF.

CDR3 sequence reads: CASSSAWDTEAFF. The CDR3 DNA reads as TGTGCCAGCAGCTCCGCTTGGGACACTGAAGCTTTCTTT. This sequence joins TRBV7-3 and TRBJ1-1; D is unclear. Germline values: CDR1 SGHTA, CDR2 FQGTGA. The CDR3 totals 13 residues. Trimming took off 4 bases at V and 3 bases at J, with 9 bases between the two ends.

V gene TRBV7-9 combines with J gene TRBJ2-1; no firm D call. The CDR3 has 13 amino acids. Trimming took 5 bases from V and 4 from J, leaving 9 bases between them. Germline assignment: CDR1 SEHNR and CDR2 FQNEAQ (reference sequence). CDR3 region: CASSTDLYNEQFF. DNA for the CDR3: TGTGCCAGCAGCACGGACCTTTACAATGAGCAGTTCTTC.

J is TRBJ2-7 and V is TRBV7-2; TRBD2 is a possible D gene (6 bases). Germline loops: CDR1 SGHTA, CDR2 FQGNSA. The CDR3 runs to 14 residues. V gave up 2 bases and J gave up 1 base, with 9 bases separating them. CDR3 coding DNA: TGTGCCAGCAGCTTATTGGGGGGTTCCTACGAGCAGTACTTC. It is translated as CASSLLGGSYEQYF.

This clone was counted a single time. The V gene is TRBV9, the J gene TRBJ2-2; the match to TRBD1 covers 7 bases. This CDR3 comprises 16 residues. The V gene's germline CDR1 is SGDLS and CDR2 YYNGEE. V was pared by 3 bases and J by 5 bases, with 10 bases of the junction left unmatched. CDR3 sequence (DNA): TGTGCCAGCAGCGGCGGTTCGGACAGGCCGACCGGGGAGCTGTTTTTT. Its protein product is CASSGGSDRPTGELFF.

The chain combines TRBV5-6 with TRBJ2-1; 8 nucleotides agree with TRBD1. V was clipped by 4 bases and J by 7 bases; unmatched bases: 7. The germline gives CDR1 SGHDT, CDR2 YYEEEE. The CDR3 totals 14 residues. The CDR3 region is CASSKEQGVNEQFF. CDR3 coding DNA: TGTGCCAGCAGCAAGGAACAGGGGGTGAATGAGCAGTTCTTC.

The chain recombines TRBV27 with TRBJ1-2, with TRBD1 matching 7 bases. The CDR3 consists of 15 residues. The germline V gene encodes CDR1 MNHEY and CDR2 SMNVEV (reference sequence). With 5 bases clipped from V and 4 bases from J, the junction kept 10 bases outside the gene matches. In nucleotides, the CDR3 is TGTGCCAGCAGTCCCCGAGGAGGGGGCTTCTATGGCTACACCTTC. It translates to CASSPRGGGFYGYTF.

The V and J genes are TRBV9 and TRBJ1-2; no clear D. Germline-derived CDR1 and CDR2 are SGDLS and YYNGEE. This CDR3 contains 12 residues. V was clipped by 6 bases and J by 5 bases, with 11 bases between them. DNA of the CDR3: TGTGCCAGCACGTCAGATTTTTATGGCTACACCTTC. It is translated as CASTSDFYGYTF.

A single count supports this clone. The rearrangement links TRBV27 to TRBJ2-5, with TRBD2 matching 13 bases. This CDR3 contains 16 residues. Germline trimming cut 3 bases from V and 5 bases from J; bases unmatched to any gene: 6. The germline gives CDR1 MNHEY, CDR2 SMNVEV (reference sequence). The CDR3 reads CASSFLGTSGMETQYF. Here the CDR3 DNA reads TGTGCCAGCAGTTTTCTTGGGACTAGCGGGATGGAGACCCAGTACTTC.

The rearrangement joins TRBV6-1 to TRBJ2-7; no firm D call. Germline assignment: CDR1 MNHNS and CDR2 SASEGT. CDR3 size: 11 residues. The ends were cut back, 0 bases at V and 5 bases at J, with 2 bases in the middle. Written as DNA, the CDR3 is TGTGCCAGCAGTGAAGCGGACGAGCAGTACTTC. Amino acid sequence: CASSEADEQYF.

The CDR3 coding sequence is TGTGCCAGCAACAGGGGTCCAACCAACTACAATGAGCAGTTCTTC. It translates to CASNRGPTNYNEQFF. The V gene is TRBV27, the J gene TRBJ2-1; 7 positions agree with TRBD1. V lost 7 bases to trimming and J lost 3 bases; unmatched junction nucleotides: 9. The CDR3 runs 15 residues. CDR1 is MNHEY and CDR2 is SMNVEV in the germline V gene (reference sequence).

The chain recombines TRBV12-5 with TRBJ2-2, with TRBD2 identical over 14 bases. Germline lookup yields CDR1 LGHNT and CDR2 FRNRAP. V was clipped by 5 bases and J by 4 bases; unmatched bases: 9. This CDR3 comprises 18 residues. The CDR3 nucleotides read TGTGCTAGTGGTGCTCAGACTAGCGGGAGGGCGTTCACCGGGGAGCTGTTTTTT. Encoded protein: CASGAQTSGRAFTGELFF.

A remark on this clone: The same CDR3 arises from other DNA sequences in this sample as well. The rearrangement uses TRBV9 and TRBJ2-5; D is tentatively TRBD1 or TRBD2 (5 bases each). This CDR3 is built from 14 residues. Germline V gene data show CDR1 as SGDLS and CDR2 as YYNGEE. Trimming cost V 0 bases and J 3 bases, with 9 bases left between them. This chain's CDR3 is CASSVGGSKETQYF. In nucleotides, the CDR3 is TGTGCCAGCAGCGTAGGGGGGAGTAAAGAGACCCAGTACTTC.

V gene TRBV5-8 combines with J gene TRBJ1-4; D remains ambiguous. Germline values: CDR1 SGHTS, CDR2 YDEGEE. The CDR3 extends over 11 amino acids. The V gene lost 4 bases and the J gene lost 5 bases, with 3 bases spanning the gap. CDR3 in amino acids: CASSLNEKLFF. The CDR3 DNA follows: TGTGCCAGCAGCCTGAATGAAAAACTGTTTTTT.

As regards this clone: This CDR3 is also generated by other DNA sequences in the sample. This chain uses TRBV27 with TRBJ2-3; the D gene is possibly TRBD2 (6 bases). Germline V CDR1 and CDR2: MNHEY, SMNVEV (reference sequence). The CDR3 length is 14 residues. Deletions cut 6 bases from V and 0 bases from J, with 10 bases between. CDR3 loop: CASRLAASTDTQYF. As DNA, the CDR3 is TGTGCCAGCAGGTTAGCGGCTAGCACAGATACGCAGTATTTT.

J is TRBJ2-1 and V is TRBV29-1, with 12 nucleotides matching TRBD2. This CDR3 comprises 14 residues. Looked up from germline, CDR1 is SQVTM and CDR2 is ANQGSEA. Germline trimming cut 4 bases from V and 6 bases from J; bases unmatched to any gene: 4. CDR3 nucleotides: TGCAGCGTTGTCGGACTAGCGGGACGCAATGAGCAGTTCTTC. It specifies CSVVGLAGRNEQFF.

The V and J genes are TRBV28 and TRBJ2-5, with 11 positions matching TRBD2. There are 16 residues in the CDR3. The ends lost 3 bases at V and 2 bases at J; junction bases unmatched: 5. Germline lookup yields CDR1 MDHEN and CDR2 SYDVKM. CDR3 DNA: TGTGCCAGCAGTTTGGGGGTAGCGGGAGGGCAAGAGACCCAGTACTTC. It is translated as CASSLGVAGGQETQYF.